This T cell receptor beta chain is from a study of T cells in Graves' hyperthyroidism and ophthalmopathy. Overall study findings and caveats: Blood samples included most of the expanded thyroid clonotypes exceeding 0.001.

V was trimmed by 1 base and J by 3 bases, leaving 8 bases between them. Germline V CDR1 and CDR2: MGHRA, YSYEKL. The CDR3 consists of 14 residues. Comment on this clonotype: Its antigen is not identified.

Researchers amplified the TCR beta CDR3 regions from RNA transcripts. A first-round RT-PCR of the TCR CDR3 used the HTBI primer set. MiXCR was run by TCRdb on the multiplex PCR reads, yielding one entry per CDR3 protein. The data contain under 450,000 distinct CDR3 sequences, roughly 17% of them singletons. This TCR derives from a woman aged 30 to 39 with Graves' hyperthyroidism that later progressed to Graves' ophthalmopathy. Sequenced sample: blood. The V call is TRBV4-1, the J call TRBJ2-3; possible D gene TRBD1, 5 bases. The CDR3 nucleotides read TGCGCCAGCAGCCAAGTGACAGATACAGATACGCAGTATTTT. This sequence encodes CASSQVTDTDTQYF.